This T cell receptor beta chain stems from a study of cytomegalovirus exposure and HLA in healthy donors. Study outcomes and limitations: The authors listed around 150 TCR beta chains as cytomegalovirus-associated. Only CMV serostatus was available as immune exposure information. A later analysis associated 15,000 to 20,000 TCR beta sequences with HLA alleles at a 0.05 false discovery rate. HLA restriction was apparent for most CMV-associated TCR beta chains in a later analysis.

Concerning this clone itself: Its cognate antigen is unknown.

Primers for the PCR totalled 60 Vbeta and 13 Jbeta. Produced via immunoSEQ multiplex PCR; TCRdb's table is partial and in-frame only. Its clone listing holds about 53,000 clones. There are 16 residues in the CDR3. From germline, CDR1 is WSHSY and CDR2 SAAADI. With 4 bases removed from V and 5 bases from J, the gap between germline ends came to 18 bases. The specimen sequenced was PBMCs. The source of this sequence is a man between 18 and 35 years old in good health and CMV-seropositive. This chain connects TRBV10-2 to TRBJ2-1, with a possible D match to TRBD1 (8 bases). The CDR3 loop is CASSAYIQGGNNEQFF. CDR3 DNA: TGCGCCAGCAGTGCATACATACAGGGGGGGAACAATGAGCAGTTCTTC.